Listed below are T cell receptor beta chains from one sample, sequenced in a study of blood T cell repertoires in COVID-19. Only in-frame clones appear in the TCRdb table, and some are missing; sequencing was by immunoSEQ multiplex PCR. The table lists over 45,000 clones, about 86% of them singletons, with 2.5% to 3% in the top ten. Sequenced sample: peripheral blood. These TCRs come from an elderly woman with acute or convalescent COVID-19. CDR3s include the opening cysteine and the closing phenylalanine or tryptophan. The D gene is left open where the match is weak. Expanded clones are given a class, and other clones once, few, many or no size at all.

cdr3_aa cdr3_nt v_call clone_size d_call j_call
CASREQGAAKNIQYF TGTGCCAGCAGGGAACAGGGGGCGGCCAAAAACATTCAGTACTTC TRBV27 once TRBD1 TRBJ2-4
CASRVQGNTEAFF TGTGCCAGTAGGGTACAGGGGAACACTGAAGCTTTCTTT TRBV19 - - TRBJ1-1
CASSPPSSYNSPLHF TGTGCCAGCTCACCACCGTCCAGTTATAATTCACCCCTCCACTTT TRBV18 - - TRBJ1-6
CASSLWAGGSSYNEQFF TGCGCCAGCAGCCTGTGGGCCGGGGGAAGCTCCTACAATGAGCAGTTCTTC TRBV4-1 - - TRBJ2-1
CASSQKQGTDTQYF TGCGCCAGCAGCCAAAAACAGGGCACAGATACGCAGTATTTT TRBV4-1 - - TRBJ2-3
CSVDSIPGQTDRETQYF TGCAGCGTTGATAGTATCCCCGGACAGACCGATCGCGAGACCCAGTACTTC TRBV29-1 - - TRBJ2-5
CATSRRGGRNEKLFF TGTGCCACCAGCAGGAGGGGGGGTCGTAATGAAAAACTGTTTTTT TRBV15 - - TRBJ1-4
CASSRGAPTDTQYF TGTGCCAGCAGCCGGGGGGCCCCCACAGATACGCAGTATTTT TRBV7-9 - - TRBJ2-3
CATSRAGGDYGYTF TGTGCCACCAGCAGAGCCGGGGGGGATTATGGCTACACCTTC TRBV15 - - TRBJ1-2
CASSSGLAGTDTQYF TGTGCCAGCAGCTCAGGACTAGCGGGCACAGATACGCAGTATTTT TRBV9 - TRBD2 TRBJ2-3
CASSAPDRGFGYTF TGTGCCAGCAGTGCACCGGACAGGGGATTTGGCTACACCTTC TRBV6-2/TRBV6-3 - TRBD1 TRBJ1-2
CASSLGSGATSYNEQFF TGTGCCAGCAGCTTGGGTAGCGGGGCGACCTCCTACAATGAGCAGTTCTTC TRBV5-4 - TRBD2 TRBJ2-1
CASSLDREDHEQYF TGTGCCAGCAGCTTAGACCGGGAGGACCACGAGCAGTACTTC TRBV11-2 - TRBD2 TRBJ2-7
CAISERTANTEAFF TGTGCCATCAGTGAGAGGACAGCGAACACTGAAGCTTTCTTT TRBV10-3 - - TRBJ1-1
CASSTGQGSYEQYF TGTGCCAGTAGTACCGGACAGGGCTCCTACGAGCAGTACTTC TRBV19 - TRBD1 TRBJ2-7
CASSLGGLRNEQFF TGCGCCAGCAGCTTGGGCGGGCTGAGGAATGAGCAGTTCTTC TRBV5-1 - - TRBJ2-1
CASSQGQGVNTEAFF TGCGCCAGCAGCCAGGGACAGGGGGTTAACACTGAAGCTTTCTTT TRBV4-1 - TRBD1 TRBJ1-1
CASRLGDSPGGELFF TGTGCCAGCAGGTTAGGGGACTCCCCCGGCGGGGAGCTGTTTTTT TRBV2 - - TRBJ2-2
CASSVVGSGGSGDTQYF TGTGCCAGCAGCGTAGTAGGGAGCGGGGGATCGGGAGATACGCAGTATTTT TRBV9 - TRBD2 TRBJ2-3
CSGDGGAGDTQYF TGCAGCGGCGACGGGGGGGCAGGGGATACGCAGTATTTT TRBV29-1 - TRBD2 TRBJ2-3
CASSPVSRSTDTQYF TGTGCCAGCTCACCAGTCAGCAGGAGCACAGATACGCAGTATTTT TRBV18 - - TRBJ2-3
CASSLDQGQGFPPTF TGTGCCAGCAGCTTAGATCAGGGACAGGGGTTCCCTCCCACCTTC TRBV11-2 once TRBD1 TRBJ1-2
CASSERGDSYSNQPQHF TGCGCCAGCAGTGAGCGCGGGGACTCTTATAGCAATCAGCCCCAGCATTTT TRBV10-1 few - TRBJ1-5
CASSFSVARGEQYF TGTGCCAGCAGCTTCTCGGTCGCAAGGGGCGAGCAGTACTTC TRBV5-6 - - TRBJ2-7
CASSYPGRQGRREQYF TGTGCCAGCAGTTACCCCGGGAGACAGGGACGTCGCGAGCAGTACTTC TRBV6-6 once - TRBJ2-7
CASSLSGTVNEKLFF TGCGCCAGCAGCTTATCCGGGACAGTTAATGAAAAACTGTTTTTT TRBV5-1 once TRBD1 TRBJ1-4
CASSPRAGAPNYGYTF TGTGCCAGCAGCCCCAGGGCAGGGGCCCCTAACTATGGCTACACCTTC TRBV9 few - TRBJ1-2
CASSLAGVSGNTIYF TGTGCCAGCAGCTTAGCAGGAGTCTCTGGAAACACCATATATTTT TRBV7-2 - - TRBJ1-3
CASRTPLGSEQFF TGTGCAAGTCGCACGCCGCTAGGGAGTGAGCAGTTCTTC TRBV12-2 - - TRBJ2-1
CASSEGTGANTEAFF TGTGCCAGCAGCGAGGGGACAGGGGCCAACACTGAAGCTTTCTTT TRBV9 few TRBD1 TRBJ1-1
CASSSPGLMKTQYF TGTGCCAGCAGCTCACCGGGACTAATGAAGACCCAGTACTTC TRBV5-4 - TRBD2 TRBJ2-5